The 26 T cell receptor beta chains listed next were all sequenced from one sample in a study of tumor-infiltrating lymphocytes in primary liver carcinoma. Unsorted bulk tissue of roughly 19-30 mg yielded co-extracted RNA and DNA. The investigators made TCR beta cDNA from 500 ng total RNA, using a constant-region primer. What produced the TCR beta libraries was three nested multiplex PCR rounds using slightly modified ARM-PCR. Amplification in the first two PCR rounds was performed using TRBV1-TRBV30 forward primers and a C-beta reverse primer for about 10 cycles each. TCRdb re-derived calls from the multiplex PCR reads in MiXCR, one entry per CDR3 protein. The sample carries roughly 100,000 distinct CDR3 sequences, approximately 78% recorded once. The sequenced sample consisted of liver tumor tissue from sampling region 3. The subset was: tumor region T3, left-lateral pole. These receptors originate from a man between 35 and 55 years old with primary liver carcinoma and hepatitis B virus infection.

About this clonotype itself: A read error is likely, as this CDR3 ends without the conserved phenylalanine or tryptophan. The chain has TRBV29-1 and TRBJ2-4, with D maybe TRBD2 (5 bases). CDR1 is SQVTM, CDR2 ANQGSEA, per germline. The V gene lost 4 bases and the J gene lost 6 bases, with 19 bases spanning the gap. The CDR3 loop spans 15 amino acids. Here the CDR3 reads CSVVVGGRGRNIQYL. CDR3 sequence (DNA): TGCAGCGTTGTCGTAGGAGGCAGAGGCAGAAACATTCAGTACTTG.

For this clonotype: A much larger clone differs from this one at a single base, so this may be a read error. The chain joins TRBV7-3 to TRBJ2-1; 12 positions agree with TRBD2. Germline CDR1 is SGHTA and CDR2 is FQGTGA. This CDR3 has 15 amino acids. V was clipped by 7 bases and J by 10 bases; unmatched bases: 11. The chain's CDR3 is CASNSGLAGWGEQFF. DNA of the CDR3: TGTGCCAGCAACTCCGGACTAGCGGGATGGGGGGAGCAGTTCTTC.

As regards this clonotype: The junction departs from germline at one end; a sequencing error may be responsible. The chain is built from TRBV5-1 and TRBJ2-1; 9 bases fit TRBD2. The germline V gene has CDR1 SGHRS and CDR2 YFSETQ. CDR3 length: 17 residues. In DNA form, the CDR3 reads TGCACCAGCAGCTCCTCCTCCGGACTAGCGTCCCACAATGAGCAATTCTTC. Its protein is CTSSSSSGLASHNEQFF.

For this clonotype: It is likely a read error, because the conserved phenylalanine at the end of the CDR3 is missing. The chain's CDR3 is CASNPDSYEQYL. The CDR3 region has the DNA TGTGCCAGCAACCCCGACAGTTACGAGCAGTACCTC. The V gene is TRBV11-1, the J gene TRBJ2-7, with D possibly being TRBD1 (5 bases). The ends were cut back, 7 bases at V and 4 bases at J, with 11 bases in the middle. The CDR3 runs to 12 residues. Looked up from germline, CDR1 is SGHAT and CDR2 is FQDESV (reference sequence).

To note about this clonotype: At one end the junction does not follow the germline gene, possibly because of a read error. The chain is built from TRBV4-3 and TRBJ2-1; 7 nucleotides agree with TRBD1. There are 16 residues in the CDR3. The V gene's germline CDR1 is LGHNA and CDR2 YSLEER. The CDR3 is CASSQETRGTYNEQFF. The CDR3 DNA is TGCGCTAGCAGCCAAGAAACCAGGGGGACATACAATGAGCAGTTCTTC.

The V and J genes are TRBV6-1 and TRBJ1-2; D unclear. Germline assignment: CDR1 MNHNS and CDR2 SASEGT. This CDR3 has 14 residues. The V end lost 3 bases, the J end lost 4 bases, and 12 bases lay between the germline ends. This CDR3 reads CASSEAGSPYGYTF. CDR3 nucleotides: TGTGCCAGCAGTGAGGCCGGCAGTCCCTATGGCTACACCTTC.

Remarks on this clonotype: A read error may explain this, as a much larger clone is one base away. The V call is TRBV5-4, the J call TRBJ2-7; D not certain. The germline V gene encodes CDR1 SGHNT and CDR2 YYREEE (reference sequence). CDR3 length equals 11 residues. CDR3 residues: CVSSSHYEQYF. DNA for the CDR3: TGTGTCAGCAGCTCACACTACGAGCAGTACTTC. Using reference TRBV5-4 and TRBJ2-7 for the parts outside the CDR3, the full variable domain is ETGVTQSPTHLIKTRGQQVTLRCSSQSGHNTVSWYQQALGQGPQFIFQYYREEENGRGNFPPRFSGLQFPNYSSELNVNALELDDSALYLCVSSSHYEQYFGPGTRLTVT.

Regarding this clonotype: A junction end diverges from the germline sequence, so it may reflect a read error. The genes are TRBV11-3 and TRBJ2-3; possible D gene TRBD2, 6 bases. There are 15 residues in the CDR3. Looked up from germline, CDR1 is SGHNT and CDR2 is YENEEA. CDR3 sequence (DNA): TGTGCTAGCAGCCTTGGGGGAGGTGACACAGATACGCAGTATTTT. Amino acid sequence: CASSLGGGDTDTQYF. Complete variable domain (other parts from reference TRBV11-3 and TRBJ2-3): EAGVVQSPRYKIIEKKQPVAFWCNPISGHNTLYWYLQNLGQGPELLIRYENEEAVDDSQLPKDRFSAERLKGVDSTLKIQPAELGDSAVYLCASSLGGGDTDTQYFGPGTRLTVL.

Regarding this clonotype: Sequence at one end of the junction differs from germline and may be a read error. DNA of the CDR3: TGCGTCAGCACCATACATGGGGATGACTATGGCTACACCTTC. Encoded protein: CVSTIHGDDYGYTF. The chain is built from TRBV5-1 and TRBJ1-2; D is unresolved. Per germline, CDR1 SGHRS and CDR2 YFSETQ. The CDR3 sequence is 14 residues long.

Worth noting for this clonotype: At one of its ends the junction is not consistent with the germline gene, which may arise from a read error. The chain carries TRBV5-4 and TRBJ2-2; D not certain. Germline V gives CDR1 SGHNT, CDR2 YYREEE (reference sequence). This CDR3 has 15 amino acids. This chain's CDR3 is CASSRKTARTSELSF. DNA of the CDR3: TGTGCCAGCAGCCGAAAGACGGCCCGCACCAGTGAGCTGTCTTTT.

This clonotype was observed a single time. The chain recombines TRBV10-2 with TRBJ2-3; D call uncertain. TRBJ1-5 matches the DNA end more closely, so the J call is doubtful. This CDR3 spans 11 amino acids. Germline V gene lookup returns CDR1 WSHSY and CDR2 SAAADI. Written as DNA, the CDR3 is TGCGCCAGCAGTCACACAGATACACAGCATTTT. Translating it yields CASSHTDTQHF.

The chain couples TRBV12-3 or TRBV12-4 to TRBJ1-2, with no clear D. V dropped 1 base and J dropped 8 bases, with 17 bases sitting between them. CDR3 length equals 15 residues. The CDR3 loop is CASSLGQLSLIGYTF. The CDR3 region has the DNA TGTGCCAGCAGTTTAGGGCAGCTCTCGCTAATAGGCTACACCTTC.

Concerning this clonotype: A much larger clone differs from this one at a single base, so this may be a read error. The J gene is TRBJ1-1, the V gene TRBV5-1; no clear D gene. CDR3 length: 14 amino acids. The germline CDR1 and CDR2 sequences are SGHRS and YFSETQ. The CDR3 loop is CARSFGVSRTEAFF. The CDR3 DNA reads as TGCGCCCGCAGCTTTGGAGTTTCCAGGACTGAAGCTTTCTTT.

Concerning this clonotype itself: At one boundary the junction diverges from the germline segment, which might be a read error. The chain is built from TRBV6-5 and TRBJ1-1; D is ambiguous. CDR3 length: 13 amino acids. Germline CDR1 and CDR2: MNHEY and SVGAGI. The CDR3 is CVSSYGLTTEAFF. CDR3 nucleotide sequence: TGTGTCAGCAGTTATGGGCTGACCACTGAAGCTTTCTTT.

With regard to this clonotype: Relative to the germline gene, one junction end is altered; a read error may explain this. The chain recombines TRBV14 with TRBJ2-1; either TRBD1 or TRBD2 may supply D (5 bases each). This CDR3 spans 11 amino acids. The germline gives CDR1 SGHDN, CDR2 FVKESK. DNA for the CDR3: TGTGCCATCAGCCAAGGTGGGGGGCAGTTCTTC. It translates to CAISQGGGQFF. Full variable domain (rest looked up from reference TRBV14 and TRBJ2-1): EAGVTQFPSHSVIEKGQTVTLRCDPISGHDNLYWYRRVMGKEIKFLLHFVKESKQDESGMPNNRFLAERTGGTYSTLKVQPAELEDSGVYFCAISQGGGQFFGPGTRLTVL.

As regards this clonotype: Likely a read error: the CDR3 ends without its conserved phenylalanine or tryptophan. The V gene is TRBV29-1, the J gene TRBJ2-5, with 8 bases lining up with TRBD2. This CDR3 region has 15 residues. CDR1 is SQVTM, CDR2 ANQGSEA, per germline. The ends lost 5 bases at V and 8 bases at J; junction bases unmatched: 16. CDR3 loop: CSVRTSWSWADTQYL. In DNA form, the CDR3 reads TGCAGCGTTCGGACTAGCTGGAGTTGGGCAGATACCCAGTACTTA.

The chain employs TRBV6-6 and TRBJ1-1, with 8 positions matching TRBD1. Germline assignment: CDR1 MNHNY and CDR2 SVGAGI (reference sequence). The CDR3 length is 16 residues. For the CDR3, the DNA is TGTTCCACCAGTTACGCCCCCGGGACAGGTGGGCCTGAAGCTTTCTTT. Its protein product is CSTSYAPGTGGPEAFF.

In this sample, this clonotype turned up once. Given a much more abundant clone one base away, this may be a read error. The CDR3 region has the DNA TGTGCCAGCAGTGAGGGTGCGGGACAGGGGCTCGAGCAGCACTTC. Translating gives CASSEGAGQGLEQHF. The chain combines TRBV2 with TRBJ2-7; 10 nucleotides line up with TRBD1. This CDR3 is built from 15 residues. Looked up from germline, CDR1 is SNHLY and CDR2 is FYNNEI.

A remark on this clonotype: Sequence at one end of the junction differs from germline and may be a read error. This chain joins TRBV11-1 and TRBJ2-7; D is uncertain. From germline, CDR1 is SGHAT and CDR2 FQDESV (reference sequence). There are 13 residues in the CDR3. This CDR3 is CASRGKRSYKQHF. Written as DNA, the CDR3 is TGTGCCAGCAGAGGGAAGCGATCCTACAAGCAGCATTTC.

This clonotype was observed once. The germline gene is not matched at one end of the junction; a read error may be the cause. The J gene is TRBJ1-4, the V gene TRBV11-2, with D possibly TRBD1 on 6 matching bases. The CDR3 has 14 residues. Looked up from germline, CDR1 is SGHAT and CDR2 is FQNNGV. CDR3 sequence reads: CARSLGQGSGKLFF. The CDR3 DNA is TGTGCCAGAAGCTTAGGGCAGGGGTCTGGAAAACTGTTTTTT.

The sample holds a few counts of this clonotype. One end of the junction fails to match germline, which may point to a read error. The chain employs TRBV11-2 and TRBJ1-5; D might be TRBD1 (6 bases). Germline CDR1 reads SGHAT; CDR2 reads FQNNGV. The CDR3 runs 17 residues. The CDR3 region is CASSLVEVTGSSQPQHF. DNA of the CDR3: TGTGCCAGCAGTTTAGTAGAGGTAACAGGGAGCAGTCAGCCCCAGCATTTT.

The V and J genes are TRBV29-1 and TRBJ1-1; D remains ambiguous. This CDR3 has 15 residues. Germline V gene data show CDR1 as SQVTM and CDR2 as ANQGSEA. Here the CDR3 reads CSVGPRWGMNTEAFF. DNA of the CDR3: TGCAGTGTGGGCCCGAGATGGGGAATGAACACTGAAGCTTTCTTT.

The chain carries TRBV29-1 and TRBJ1-2; the D gene is possibly TRBD1 (5 bases). This CDR3 has 12 residues. The V gene's germline CDR1 is SQVTM and CDR2 ANQGSEA. CDR3 in DNA: TGCGGAGTTGTCCAGGACACCTATGGCTACACCTTC. The encoded protein is CGVVQDTYGYTF.

A remark on this clonotype: A junction end diverges from the germline sequence, so it may reflect a read error. The chain links TRBV11-2 to TRBJ2-5; D may correspond to TRBD1 or TRBD2 (5 bases each). Per germline, CDR1 SGHAT and CDR2 FQNNGV. There are 13 residues in the CDR3. The CDR3: CDSSAGLEESQYF. In nucleotides, the CDR3 is TGTGACAGCAGCGCAGGGTTGGAGGAGAGCCAGTACTTC. The whole variable domain, remainder taken from reference TRBV11-2 and TRBJ2-5, is EAGVAQSPRYKIIEKRQSVAFWCNPISGHATLYWYQQILGQGPKLLIQFQNNGVVDDSQLPKDRFSAERLKGVDSTLKIQPAKLEDSAVYLCDSSAGLEESQYFGPGTRLLVL.

Turning to this clonotype: This CDR3 fails to terminate in the conserved phenylalanine or tryptophan, so it likely reflects a read error. The CDR3 protein is CASSTDRHYSPLHV. CDR3 bases: TGTGCCAGCAGTACAGACAGACATTATTCACCCCTCCACGTT. This chain joins TRBV12-3 or TRBV12-4 and TRBJ1-6; tentative D call: TRBD1 (5 bases). The CDR3 spans 14 residues. V was trimmed by 5 bases and J by 8 bases, leaving 13 bases between them.

V is TRBV5-6 and J is TRBJ1-3; perhaps TRBD1 as D (6 bases). Per germline, CDR1 SGHDT and CDR2 YYEEEE. The CDR3 has 14 residues. V gave up 4 bases and J gave up 8 bases, with 16 bases separating them. This CDR3 reads CASSPDSSGYTIYF. CDR3 bases: TGTGCCAGCAGCCCGGACAGCTCTGGTTACACCATATATTTT.